These 21 T cell receptor beta chains came from one sample sequenced in a study of blood T cell repertoires in COVID-19 (dated by TCRdb to about 2020). Receptor libraries were prepared by the immunoSEQ multiplex PCR assay. Drawn from immuneACCESS, this table holds only the in-frame rearrangements with V and J called that TCRdb kept. Clones are partly lost; checked studies trace under half to an unresolved V gene and leave the rest unexplained. The sample yields roughly 220,000 clones; around 80% were counted once. The ten largest clones take up about 15% of the sample. Input material: PBMCs or T cells enriched from blood (not recorded which). The receptors stem from a man between 35 and 55 years old who had recovered from COVID-19.

This chain uses TRBV6-1 with TRBJ1-1; D unclear. CDR3 length: 14 amino acids. Germline lookup yields CDR1 MNHNS and CDR2 SASEGT. The V end lost 2 bases, the J end lost 0 bases, and 7 bases lay between the germline ends. The CDR3 reads CASSELPVNTEAFF. CDR3 bases: TGTGCCAGCAGTGAATTGCCAGTGAACACTGAAGCTTTCTTT.

The CDR3 region has the DNA TGTGCCAGCAGTTACTCCCGAACAGGGGGAGGCTATGGCTACACCTTC. This translates into CASSYSRTGGGYGYTF. This chain uses TRBV6-5 with TRBJ1-2; 8 bases match TRBD1. V shed 0 bases and J 4 bases; nucleotides not matched to a gene: 7. Germline V gene lookup returns CDR1 MNHEY and CDR2 SVGAGI. The CDR3 spans 16 residues.

The chain has TRBV9 and TRBJ1-5; the D is unclear. Germline assignment: CDR1 SGDLS and CDR2 YYNGEE. The CDR3 sequence is 14 residues long. V was shortened by 0 bases and J by 7 bases, with 11 bases between the two germline ends. CDR3 region: CASSVGQIHQPQHF. The CDR3 region has the DNA TGTGCCAGCAGCGTAGGACAAATACACCAGCCCCAGCATTTT.

The chain combines TRBV4-2 with TRBJ2-1; D is possibly TRBD2 (5 bases). V was trimmed by 2 bases and J by 15 bases, leaving 17 bases between them. The CDR3 sequence is 13 residues long. Germline-derived CDR1 and CDR2 are LGHNA and YNFKEQ. CDR3 in amino acids: CASSQLLGPALFF. In DNA form, the CDR3 reads TGTGCCAGCAGCCAATTACTAGGGCCTGCATTGTTCTTC.

Only one count was recorded for this clone. The genes are TRBV6-2 or TRBV6-3 and TRBJ1-5, with 7 bases lining up with TRBD1. V lost 4 bases to trimming and J lost 7 bases; unmatched junction nucleotides: 4. Germline V lookup: CDR1 MNHEY, CDR2 SVGEGT. The CDR3 runs to 13 residues. CDR3 bases: TGTGCCAGCAGTTCGTTCAGGGGGCAGCCCCAGCATTTT. It specifies CASSSFRGQPQHF.

This clone was observed once. The rearrangement joins TRBV6-1 to TRBJ1-1; D is uncertain. The CDR3 length is 16 residues. V was trimmed by 2 bases and J by 1 base, leaving 14 bases between them. Germline V gives CDR1 MNHNS, CDR2 SASEGT. The CDR3 DNA follows: TGTGCCAGCAGTGAATTCGGGGTTAGAGGGAACACTGAAGCTTTCTTT. Residues: CASSEFGVRGNTEAFF.

V usage is TRBV7-2 and J usage is TRBJ2-7; weak D call: TRBD2 (6 bases). V was shortened by 5 bases and J by 4 bases, with 12 bases between the two germline ends. The CDR3 has 13 amino acids. The V gene's germline CDR1 is SGHTA and CDR2 FQGNSA. CDR3 DNA sequence: TGTGCCAGCAGCGCCGGGGGTACTTACGAGCAGTACTTC. It is translated as CASSAGGTYEQYF.

This chain joins TRBV4-2 and TRBJ1-5; no definite D call. The CDR3 runs to 14 residues. The V end was cut by 0 bases, the J end by 7 bases, with 10 bases between. Germline values: CDR1 LGHNA, CDR2 YNFKEQ. The CDR3 nucleotides read TGTGCCAGCAGCCAAGAACCGAGCACCCAGCCCCAGCATTTT. Translated: CASSQEPSTQPQHF.

V is TRBV9 and J is TRBJ2-3, with 13 bases matching TRBD2. CDR3 length: 18 residues. Germline CDR1 is SGDLS and CDR2 is YYNGEE. V trimming: 3 bases; J trimming: 0 bases; junction bases outside the gene matches: 7. The chain's CDR3 is CASSAETSGRTSTDTQYF. The CDR3 nucleotides read TGTGCCAGCAGCGCCGAGACTAGCGGGAGGACCAGCACAGATACGCAGTATTTT.

The genes are TRBV4-1 and TRBJ1-1; D gene ambiguous. Trimming removed 4 bases at V and 1 base at J, with 10 bases between. The CDR3 consists of 14 residues. Germline V gene lookup returns CDR1 MGHRA and CDR2 YSYEKL. CDR3 protein: CASSLLSGNTEAFF. CDR3 coding DNA: TGCGCCAGCAGCCTGCTATCAGGGAACACTGAAGCTTTCTTT.

CDR3: CATTSWSRDEKLFF. CDR3 DNA: TGTGCCACCACCTCGTGGTCGCGCGATGAAAAACTGTTTTTT. V gene TRBV28 combines with J gene TRBJ1-4, with no clear D. The CDR3 runs 14 residues. From germline, CDR1 is MDHEN and CDR2 SYDVKM. The V gene lost 10 bases and the J gene lost 6 bases, with 18 bases spanning the gap.

The chain uses TRBV6-6 and TRBJ1-6; 10 bases match TRBD1. The CDR3 has 15 amino acids. With 6 bases clipped from V and 11 bases from J, the junction kept 10 bases outside the gene matches. Germline CDR1 MNHNY, CDR2 SVGAGI (reference sequence). CDR3 in amino acids: CASSSRDRGPAPLHF. The CDR3 nucleotides read TGTGCCAGCAGCTCCCGGGACAGGGGACCGGCACCCCTCCACTTT.

The chain carries TRBV24-1 and TRBJ2-2; TRBD2 might be the D (6 bases). V was cut by 7 bases and J by 0 bases, with 11 bases left in between. This CDR3 is 15 amino acids long. The germline CDR1 and CDR2 sequences are KGHDR and SFDVKD. As DNA, the CDR3 is TGTGCCACCAGGAGTCCGGGAGCGAACACCGGGGAGCTGTTTTTT. Protein sequence: CATRSPGANTGELFF.

This chain connects TRBV2 to TRBJ1-5; D may be TRBD1 (5 bases). This CDR3 contains 14 residues. CDR1 is SNHLY, CDR2 FYNNEI, per germline. V dropped 1 base and J dropped 2 bases, with 6 bases sitting between them. The CDR3 sequence: CASSEVRGNQPQHF. CDR3 DNA sequence: TGTGCCAGCAGTGAAGTCAGGGGCAATCAGCCCCAGCATTTT.

The chain joins TRBV5-1 to TRBJ2-2, with a tentative D call TRBD2 (6 bases). The germline V gene has CDR1 SGHRS and CDR2 YFSETQ. V lost 4 bases and J lost 1, with 11 bases in between. This CDR3 has 15 residues. The DNA for the CDR3 is TGCGCCAGCAGCCCGGGGGTGGGGAACACCGGGGAGCTGTTTTTT. Its translation: CASSPGVGNTGELFF.

In its sample, this clone was seen a few times. The chain's CDR3 is CASSALAGVSGELFF. The DNA for the CDR3 is TGCGCCAGCAGCGCTCTAGCGGGGGTTTCCGGGGAGCTGTTTTTT. The V and J genes are TRBV4-3 and TRBJ2-2; TRBD2 agrees at 10 bases. With V trimmed by 5 bases and J by 6 bases, 6 bases remained unmatched. The germline CDR1 and CDR2 sequences are LGHNA and YSLEER. CDR3 length: 15 amino acids.

This clone was seen once. This chain links TRBV7-2 with TRBJ1-1; D gene unclear. CDR1 and CDR2 (germline): SGHTA, FQGNSA. V lost 3 bases and J 5 bases, leaving 10 bases between the germline ends. The CDR3 spans 13 residues. Written as DNA, the CDR3 is TGTGCCAGCAGCTTTACCCCAGGAACTGAAGCTTTCTTT. Its translation: CASSFTPGTEAFF.

This clone came up once. The chain is built from TRBV25-1 and TRBJ1-4; 11 bases agree with TRBD1. This CDR3 contains 18 residues. Looked up from germline, CDR1 is MGHDK and CDR2 is SYGVNS. V dropped 2 bases and J dropped 7; count of bases not matched to a gene: 12. CDR3 nucleotide sequence: TGTGCCAGCAGTGAAATAGCGGGACAGGGGGATGCGGGTGAAAAACTGTTTTTT. It translates to CASSEIAGQGDAGEKLFF.

The chain links TRBV28 to TRBJ1-6; D ambiguous. V was cut by 2 bases and J by 0 bases, with 11 bases left in between. This CDR3 comprises 17 residues. The V gene's germline CDR1 is MDHEN and CDR2 SYDVKM. The CDR3 is CASSLREGSSYNSPLHF. The CDR3 coding sequence is TGTGCCAGCAGTTTAAGGGAAGGGAGCTCCTATAATTCACCCCTCCACTTT.

Turning to this clone: The sample holds other DNA sequences that translate to the same CDR3. The rearrangement uses TRBV5-1 and TRBJ1-2; TRBD1 is a possible D gene (6 bases). Germline assignment: CDR1 SGHRS and CDR2 YFSETQ. This CDR3 region has 13 residues. Trimming took 0 bases from V and 8 from J, leaving 11 bases between them. The CDR3 here is CASSLGRGDGYTF. CDR3 in DNA: TGCGCCAGCAGCTTGGGCAGGGGTGACGGCTACACCTTC.

CDR3 in DNA: TGTGCCAGCAGCGCTCCCAAGGGAGCGGGAGGATGGAACAATGAGCAGTTCTTC. Its translation is CASSAPKGAGGWNNEQFF. The V and J genes are TRBV9 and TRBJ2-1; 9 bases match TRBD2. V lost 3 bases, J lost 5 bases, and 15 bases stayed unmatched. Germline V lookup: CDR1 SGDLS, CDR2 YYNGEE. The CDR3 is 18 residues long.